The present T cell receptor (beta chain) was sequenced within a study of regulatory T cells in long-lasting Graves disease. General observations from the study: The TCR repertoire of persistent Graves' patients was less diverse than that of newly diagnosed ones. Since the sample size was small, accuracy may have been reduced.

In building TCR beta libraries, iRepertoire HTBI primers were used together with Arm-PCR of CDR3 regions. From the multiplex PCR reads, TCRdb called clonotypes with MiXCR, one entry per CDR3 protein. The sample carries 400,000 to 500,000 distinct CDR3 sequences, over 20% recorded once. This CDR3 spans 11 amino acids. The V end was cut by 9 bases, the J end by 5 bases, with 11 bases between. In germline, CDR1 is MNHEY, CDR2 SVGEGT. A note on this clonotype: What it binds is not known.

This sample's time point: persistent/refractory GD, antithyroid drugs over 5 years with positive TRAb. Preparation of the TCR library used RNA extracted from PBMCs. Patients all came to the study from an endocrinology department in Xi'an, China. This TCR came from a female donor with Graves disease. Specimen: peripheral blood mononuclear cells (PBMCs), collected when the disease was refractory, from a patient treated with antithyroid drugs. The rearrangement links TRBV6-2 or TRBV6-3 to TRBJ2-7; D possibly uses TRBD1 or TRBD2 (5 bases each). This CDR3 is CASLVGHEQYF. DNA of the CDR3: TGTGCCAGTCTAGTGGGACACGAGCAGTACTTC.